These 5 T cell receptor beta chains were all obtained from the same sample, sequenced in a study of T cell responses to AZD1222 COVID-19 vaccine. Sequenced by immunoSEQ multiplex PCR; TCRdb stores in-frame clones only, minus some. The repertoire consists of about 150,000 clones, with about 88% occurring once and the leading ten covering less than 3.5%. This specimen was peripheral blood, taken on day 0 of AZD1222 vaccination. These receptors were taken from an adult in good health.

This rearrangement joins TRBV25-1 to TRBJ2-7, with TRBD1 identical over 10 bases. The CDR3 is made up of 15 amino acids. CDR1 is MGHDK and CDR2 is SYGVNS in the germline V gene. J was trimmed by 6 bases and V by 9 bases; bases with no gene match: 14. This CDR3 reads CASRSPGTGAFEQYF. DNA of the CDR3: TGTGCCAGTCGATCCCCCGGGACAGGGGCGTTCGAGCAGTACTTC.

V gene TRBV4-2 combines with J gene TRBJ1-4; possibly TRBD1 for D (5 bases). There are 14 residues in the CDR3. The V end lost 0 bases, the J end lost 4 bases, and 6 bases lay between the germline ends. Germline CDR1 reads LGHNA; CDR2 reads YNFKEQ. For the CDR3, the DNA is TGTGCCAGCAGCCAAGATCAGGGTAATGAAAAACTGTTTTTT. Protein: CASSQDQGNEKLFF.

The genes are TRBV12-3 or TRBV12-4 and TRBJ1-4; D not resolved. V was pared by 3 bases and J by 5 bases, with 7 bases between. The CDR3 is 13 amino acids. Written as DNA, the CDR3 is TGTGCCAGCAGTTTCACGGGGAATGAAAAACTGTTTTTT. Translation gives CASSFTGNEKLFF.

This chain links TRBV18 with TRBJ2-3; D ambiguous. CDR1 KGHSH and CDR2 LQKENI come from the germline V gene. The CDR3 has 13 residues. V lost 5 bases to trimming and J lost 5 bases, with 11 bases between them. CDR3 bases: TGTGCCAGCTCAGTCACAAGAGGAGATACGCAGTATTTT. This gives the protein CASSVTRGDTQYF.

The rearrangement uses TRBV5-4 and TRBJ2-2, with no clear D. The V gene lost 5 bases and the J gene lost 4 bases, with 12 bases spanning the gap. The germline V gene encodes CDR1 SGHNT and CDR2 YYREEE (reference sequence). This CDR3 contains 14 residues. The CDR3 DNA is TGTGCCAGCAGTAACGGAAGGACCACCGGGGAGCTGTTTTTT. Protein sequence: CASSNGRTTGELFF.